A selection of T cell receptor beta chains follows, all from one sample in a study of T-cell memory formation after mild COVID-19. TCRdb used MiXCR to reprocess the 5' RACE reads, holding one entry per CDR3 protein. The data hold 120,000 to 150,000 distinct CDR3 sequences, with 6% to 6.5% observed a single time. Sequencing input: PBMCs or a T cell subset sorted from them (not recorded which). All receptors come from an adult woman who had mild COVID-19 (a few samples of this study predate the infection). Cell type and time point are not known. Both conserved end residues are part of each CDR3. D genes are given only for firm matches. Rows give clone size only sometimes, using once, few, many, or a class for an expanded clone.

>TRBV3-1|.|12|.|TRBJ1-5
TGTGCCAGCAGCCAACCGAATCAGCCCCAGCATTTT
CASSQPNQPQHF
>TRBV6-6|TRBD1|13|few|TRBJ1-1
TGTGCCAGCAGTTACTCGCGACAGGGCGGGTCTTTCTTT
CASSYSRQGGSFF
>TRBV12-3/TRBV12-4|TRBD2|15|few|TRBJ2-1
TGTGCCAGCAGTTCTCCGGGACTAGCGAACAATGAGCAGTTCTTC
CASSSPGLANNEQFF
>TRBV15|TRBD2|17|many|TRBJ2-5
TGTGCCACCAGCAGAGATTGGGGACTAGCGGGAAAAGAGACCCAGTACTTC
CATSRDWGLAGKETQYF
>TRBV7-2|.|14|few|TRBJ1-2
TGTGCCAGCAGCTTCGCTCAGGGGAACTATGGCTACACCTTC
CASSFAQGNYGYTF
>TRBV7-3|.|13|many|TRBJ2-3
TGTGCCAGCAGCAGGGCTAACACAGATACGCAGTATTTT
CASSRANTDTQYF
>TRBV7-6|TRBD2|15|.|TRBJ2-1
TGTGCCAGCAGCTTAGAGGCGGGAGAGTACAATGAGCAGTTCTTC
CASSLEAGEYNEQFF
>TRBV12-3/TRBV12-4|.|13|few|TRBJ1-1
TGTGCCAGCAGTTTGTTCGGGGTCCTTGAAGCTTTCTTT
CASSLFGVLEAFF
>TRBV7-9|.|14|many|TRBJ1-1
TGTGCCAGCACCCCGGACAGAAGAGAGACTGAAGCTTTCTTT
CASTPDRRETEAFF
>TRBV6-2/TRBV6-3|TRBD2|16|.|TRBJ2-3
TGTGCCAGCAGTTACTCTGTACTAGCGGGGACAGATACGCAGTATTTT
CASSYSVLAGTDTQYF
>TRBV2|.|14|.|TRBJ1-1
TGTGCCAGCAGTGGTGACAGGTACAACACTGAAGCTTTCTTT
CASSGDRYNTEAFF
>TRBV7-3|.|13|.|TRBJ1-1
TGTGCCAGCAGCTCTGCCATGAACACTGAAGCTTTCTTT
CASSSAMNTEAFF
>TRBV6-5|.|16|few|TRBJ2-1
TGTGCCAGCAGTTCTCTAGGATCGAGGTCCTACAATGAGCAGTTCTTC
CASSSLGSRSYNEQFF
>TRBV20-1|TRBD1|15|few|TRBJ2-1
TGCAGTGCTTCCGGGACAGGGTCTCTCTACAATGAGCAGTTCTTC
CSASGTGSLYNEQFF
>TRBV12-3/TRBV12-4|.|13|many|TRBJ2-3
TGTGCCAGCAGTTTGCTAGCGCCAGATACGCAGTATTTT
CASSLLAPDTQYF
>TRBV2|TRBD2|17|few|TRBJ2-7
TGTGCCAGCAGTCGAACTAGCGGGGTACTCATTACCTACGAGCAGTACTTC
CASSRTSGVLITYEQYF
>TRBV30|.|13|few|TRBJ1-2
TGTGCCTGGAGTGTAGCGACAGCAGCAAGCTACACCTTC
CAWSVATAASYTF
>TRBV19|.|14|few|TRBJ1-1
TGTGCCAGTAGTATCCTGGGTAATAGAGCTGAAGCTTTCTTT
CASSILGNRAEAFF
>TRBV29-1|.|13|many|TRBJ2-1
TGCAGCGTGGCGACTACTTCCTACAATGAGCAGTTCTTC
CSVATTSYNEQFF
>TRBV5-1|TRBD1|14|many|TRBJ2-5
TGCGCCAGCAGCCTCTCGACAGGGGAAGAGACCCAGTACTTC
CASSLSTGEETQYF
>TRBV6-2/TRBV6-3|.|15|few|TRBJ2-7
TGTGCCAGCAGTTACTTAGGGGCAGGGGTCTACGAGCAGTACTTC
CASSYLGAGVYEQYF
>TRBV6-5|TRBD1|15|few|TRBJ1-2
TGTGCCAGCCGTGGGTCTCACGGACAGGTCTATGGCTACACCTTC
CASRGSHGQVYGYTF
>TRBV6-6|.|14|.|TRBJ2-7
TGTGCCACCCGACAACAGGTCTATACCTACGAGCAGTACTTC
CATRQQVYTYEQYF
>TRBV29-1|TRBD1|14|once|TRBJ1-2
TGCAGCGTTGAAGTCAAGACAGGGATCTATGGCTACACCTTC
CSVEVKTGIYGYTF
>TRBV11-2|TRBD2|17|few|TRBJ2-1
TGTGCCAGCAGCTTAGACCCAGCGGGAGGGCTGTACAATGAGCAGTTCTTC
CASSLDPAGGLYNEQFF
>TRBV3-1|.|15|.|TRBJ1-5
TGTGCCAGCAGCCTTCAAGCACAGGGAAATCAGACCCAGCATTTT
CASSLQAQGNQTQHF
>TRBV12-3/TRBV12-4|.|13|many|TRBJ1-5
TGTGCCAGCGAAGACATGGGCAATCAGCCCCAGCATTTT
CASEDMGNQPQHF
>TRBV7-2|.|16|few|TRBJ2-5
TGTGCCAGCAGCTTCAGAAGGCCCCGAGACCAAGAGACCCAGTACTTC
CASSFRRPRDQETQYF
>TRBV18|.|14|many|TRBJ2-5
TGTGCCAGCTCACCACCCTCCCAGAAAGAGACCCAGTACTTC
CASSPPSQKETQYF
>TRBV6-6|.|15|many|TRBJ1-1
TGTGCCAGCAGTTACTCGAAAGGAGGGAGGACTGAAGCTTTCTTT
CASSYSKGGRTEAFF
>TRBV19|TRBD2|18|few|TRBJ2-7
TGTGCCAGTCCCTATCGGAGAGTCGAAGCGGGAGGCCCCTACGAGCAGTACTTC
CASPYRRVEAGGPYEQYF
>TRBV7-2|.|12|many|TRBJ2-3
TGTGCCAGCGCGGACAGCACAGATACGCAGTATTTT
CASADSTDTQYF
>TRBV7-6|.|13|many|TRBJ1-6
TGTGCCAGCGGGGGGAGCTATAATTCACCCCTCCACTTT
CASGGSYNSPLHF
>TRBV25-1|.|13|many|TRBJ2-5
TGTGCCAGCAGTGAATATGTCGGAAAGACCCAGTACTTC
CASSEYVGKTQYF
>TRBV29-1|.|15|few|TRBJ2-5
TGCAGCGTTGAAGCTGGGAGCCTAATCAGGGAGACCCAGTACTTC
CSVEAGSLIRETQYF
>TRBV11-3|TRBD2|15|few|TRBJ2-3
TGTGCCAGCAGCTTAGGGGGGACTAGCGGAGATACGCAGTATTTT
CASSLGGTSGDTQYF
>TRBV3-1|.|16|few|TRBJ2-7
TGTGCCAGCAGCCAAGTCCTTTTGGGGGTGAAAAGCGAGCAGTACTTC
CASSQVLLGVKSEQYF
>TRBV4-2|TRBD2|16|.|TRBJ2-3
TGTGCCAGCAGCCAAGAACTAGCGGGACTCACAGATACGCAGTATTTT
CASSQELAGLTDTQYF
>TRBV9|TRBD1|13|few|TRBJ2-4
TGTGCCAGCAACCGGGACAGCCTTGGGATTCAGTACTTC
CASNRDSLGIQYF
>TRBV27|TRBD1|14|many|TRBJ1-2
TGTGCCAGCAGCCGGGACAGGCTCAACTATGGCTACACCTTC
CASSRDRLNYGYTF
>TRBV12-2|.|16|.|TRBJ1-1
TGTGCAAGTCGCTTATCCGGGACAGGGTCGTGGACTGAAGCTTTCTTT
CASRLSGTGSWTEAFF
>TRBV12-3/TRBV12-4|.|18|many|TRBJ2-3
TGTGCCAGCAGTTTTTCTTGGGTCCATGGACAGTACACAGATACGCAGTATTTT
CASSFSWVHGQYTDTQYF
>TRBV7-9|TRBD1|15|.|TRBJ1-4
TGTGCCAGCAGCTTAGCGACAGGGGGACATGAAAAACTGTTTTTT
CASSLATGGHEKLFF
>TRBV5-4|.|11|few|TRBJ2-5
TGTGCCAGCACTTTCCAAGAGACCCAGTACTTC
CASTFQETQYF